This T cell receptor beta chain was recovered during a study of tumor-infiltrating lymphocytes in localized non-small cell lung cancer. About the research overall: The cohort mixed smokers and never-smokers, several histologies, and some post-neoadjuvant-chemotherapy samples. From each patient, both tumor and uninvolved lung, non-adjacent to tumor, were sampled.

About this clone itself: What it binds is not known.

Study conclusions and caveats: TCR sequencing covered a subset of patients with enough tissue. T-cell fraction did not differ between immunotypes IM1 and IM2.

From germline, CDR1 is GTSNPN and CDR2 SVGIG (reference sequence). Trimming shortened V by 2 bases and J by 6 bases, and 6 bases separated the two germline ends. CDR3 length: 11 residues. Profiling relied on immunoSEQ multiplex PCR, and the TCRdb table lists in-frame clones only, not all of them. The data contain 2,500 to 3,000 clones, approximately 52% of them singletons. Sample: uninvolved lung tissue not adjacent to the tumor. The V gene is TRBV30, the J gene TRBJ2-3; D is unclear. This receptor was taken from a human donor with non-small cell lung cancer. CDR3 in DNA: TGTGCCTGGAGTACGGAGGATACGCAGTATTTT. It encodes CAWSTEDTQYF.